Below, one TCR beta chain is given with its context. In TCRdb, the reads were re-called with MiXCR into one record per CDR3 protein. The data contain about 63,000 distinct CDR3 sequences, less than 25% of them seen just once; the ten biggest clones take up about 2.5%. These data come from a study of lung T cells in sarcoidosis with Löfgren's syndrome. The CDR3 is made up of 15 amino acids. The ends were cut back, 3 bases at V and 2 bases at J, with 11 bases in the middle. Per the germline V gene, CDR1 is KGHSH and CDR2 is LQKENI. J is TRBJ2-1 and V is TRBV18; no firm D call. This clonotype was sampled from a human donor with sarcoidosis (Löfgren's syndrome or another form), or a control subject (not recorded which). The sequenced material came from CD4+ T cells from PBMCs. The CDR3 sequence is CASSPSRSPYNEQFF. DNA for the CDR3: TGTGCCAGCTCACCCTCTCGGAGCCCCTACAATGAGCAGTTCTTC.